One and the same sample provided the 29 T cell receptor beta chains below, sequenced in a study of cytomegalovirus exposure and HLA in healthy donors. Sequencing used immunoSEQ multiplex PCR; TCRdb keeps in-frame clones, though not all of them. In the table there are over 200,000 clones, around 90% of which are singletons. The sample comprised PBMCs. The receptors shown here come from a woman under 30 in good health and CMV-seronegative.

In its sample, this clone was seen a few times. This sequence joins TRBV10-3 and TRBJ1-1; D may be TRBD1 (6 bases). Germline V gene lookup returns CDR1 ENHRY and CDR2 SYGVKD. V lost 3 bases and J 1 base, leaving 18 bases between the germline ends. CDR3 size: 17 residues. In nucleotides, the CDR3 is TGTGCCATCAGTGAACCAGCTATCACGACAGGGAACACTGAAGCTTTCTTT. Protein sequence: CAISEPAITTGNTEAFF.

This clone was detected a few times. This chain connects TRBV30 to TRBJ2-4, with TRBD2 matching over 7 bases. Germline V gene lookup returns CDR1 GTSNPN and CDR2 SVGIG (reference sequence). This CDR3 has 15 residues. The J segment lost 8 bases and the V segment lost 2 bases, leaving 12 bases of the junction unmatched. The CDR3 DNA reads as TGTGCCTGGAGTCCCCCCGGGGTGGGGGGGGACATTCAGTACTTC. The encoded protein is CAWSPPGVGGDIQYF.

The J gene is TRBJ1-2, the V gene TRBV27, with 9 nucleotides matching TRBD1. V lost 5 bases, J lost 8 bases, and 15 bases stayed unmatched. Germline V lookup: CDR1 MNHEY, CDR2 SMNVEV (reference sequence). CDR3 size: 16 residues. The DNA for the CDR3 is TGTGCCAGCAGTCCCATCCCCCGGGACAGGGAATACGGCTACACCTTC. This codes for CASSPIPRDREYGYTF.

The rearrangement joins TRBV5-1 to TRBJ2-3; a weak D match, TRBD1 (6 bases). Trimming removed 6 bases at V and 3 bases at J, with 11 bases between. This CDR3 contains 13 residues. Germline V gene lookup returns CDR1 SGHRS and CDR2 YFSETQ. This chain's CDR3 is CASTQGRTDTQYF. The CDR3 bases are TGCGCCAGCACACAGGGTAGGACAGATACGCAGTATTTT.

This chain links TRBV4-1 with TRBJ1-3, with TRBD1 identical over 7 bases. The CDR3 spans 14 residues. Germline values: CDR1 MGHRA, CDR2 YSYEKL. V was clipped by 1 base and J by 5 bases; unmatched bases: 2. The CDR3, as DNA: TGCGCCAGCAGCCAAGGACAGGGCAGAAACACCATATATTTT. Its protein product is CASSQGQGRNTIYF.

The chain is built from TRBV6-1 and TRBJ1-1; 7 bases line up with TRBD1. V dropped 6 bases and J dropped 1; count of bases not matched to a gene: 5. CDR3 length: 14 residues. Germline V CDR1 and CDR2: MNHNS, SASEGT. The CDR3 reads CASSRGAENTEAFF. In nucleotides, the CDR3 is TGTGCCAGCAGCAGGGGGGCCGAGAACACTGAAGCTTTCTTT.

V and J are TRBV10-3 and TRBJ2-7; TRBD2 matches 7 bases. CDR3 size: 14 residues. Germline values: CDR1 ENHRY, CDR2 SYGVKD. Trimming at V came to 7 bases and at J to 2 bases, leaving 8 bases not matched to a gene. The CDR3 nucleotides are TGTGCCATCAAGGCGGGAGACATACCCTACGAGCAGTACTTC. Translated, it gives CAIKAGDIPYEQYF.

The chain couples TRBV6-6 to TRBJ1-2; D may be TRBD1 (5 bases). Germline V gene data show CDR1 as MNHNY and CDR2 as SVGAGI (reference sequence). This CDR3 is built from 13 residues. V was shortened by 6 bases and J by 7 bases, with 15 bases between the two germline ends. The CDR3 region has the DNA TGTGCCAGCAGGCCTCGGGGGTTGGGTGGCTACACCTTC. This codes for CASRPRGLGGYTF.

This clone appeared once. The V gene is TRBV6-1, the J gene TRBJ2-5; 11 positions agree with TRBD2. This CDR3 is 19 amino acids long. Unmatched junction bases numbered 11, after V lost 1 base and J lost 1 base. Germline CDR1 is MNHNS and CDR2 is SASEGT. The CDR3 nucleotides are TGTGCCAGCAGTGAAGGAGGGGGGATAGCGGGAGGGTTCCAAGAGACCCAGTACTTC. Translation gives CASSEGGGIAGGFQETQYF.

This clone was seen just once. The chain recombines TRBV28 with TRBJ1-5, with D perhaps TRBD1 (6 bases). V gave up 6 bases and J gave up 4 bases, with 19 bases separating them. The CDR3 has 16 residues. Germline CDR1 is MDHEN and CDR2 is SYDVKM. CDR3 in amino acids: CASRTHGGGGNQPQHF. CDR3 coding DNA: TGTGCCAGCAGGACCCATGGAGGGGGGGGAAATCAGCCCCAGCATTTT.

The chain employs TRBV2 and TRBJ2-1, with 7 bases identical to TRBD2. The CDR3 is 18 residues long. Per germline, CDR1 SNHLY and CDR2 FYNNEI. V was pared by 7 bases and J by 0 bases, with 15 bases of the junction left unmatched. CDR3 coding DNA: TGTGCCAGCATCTCGGGTAGCGGGTCCTTTAGCTCCTACAATGAGCAGTTCTTC. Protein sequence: CASISGSGSFSSYNEQFF.

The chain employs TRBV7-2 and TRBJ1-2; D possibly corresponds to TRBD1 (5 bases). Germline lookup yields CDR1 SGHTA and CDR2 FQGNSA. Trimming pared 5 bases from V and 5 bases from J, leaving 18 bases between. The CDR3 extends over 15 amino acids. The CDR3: CASSPVSGDFYGYTF. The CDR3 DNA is TGTGCCAGCAGCCCCGTGTCGGGGGACTTTTATGGCTACACCTTC.

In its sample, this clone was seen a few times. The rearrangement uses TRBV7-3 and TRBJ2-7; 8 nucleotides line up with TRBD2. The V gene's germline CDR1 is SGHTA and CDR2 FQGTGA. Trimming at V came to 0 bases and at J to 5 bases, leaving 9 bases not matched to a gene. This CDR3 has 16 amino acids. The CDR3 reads CASSLTPGGPGDEQYF. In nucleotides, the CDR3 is TGTGCCAGCAGCTTAACACCGGGAGGGCCAGGGGACGAGCAGTACTTC.

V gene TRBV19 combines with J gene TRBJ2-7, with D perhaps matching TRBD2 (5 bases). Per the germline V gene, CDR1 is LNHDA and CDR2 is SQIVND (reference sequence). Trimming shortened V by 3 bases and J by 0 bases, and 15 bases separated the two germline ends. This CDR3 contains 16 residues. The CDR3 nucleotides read TGTGCCAGTAGTATGGTTCTGGACTCGGTCTCCTACGAGCAGTACTTC. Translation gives CASSMVLDSVSYEQYF.

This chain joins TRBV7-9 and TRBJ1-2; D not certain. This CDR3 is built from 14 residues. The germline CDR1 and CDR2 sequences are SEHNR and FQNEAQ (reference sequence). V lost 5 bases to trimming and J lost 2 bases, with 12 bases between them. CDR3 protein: CASSPDTGNYGYTF. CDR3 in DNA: TGTGCCAGCAGCCCAGACACGGGGAACTATGGCTACACCTTC.

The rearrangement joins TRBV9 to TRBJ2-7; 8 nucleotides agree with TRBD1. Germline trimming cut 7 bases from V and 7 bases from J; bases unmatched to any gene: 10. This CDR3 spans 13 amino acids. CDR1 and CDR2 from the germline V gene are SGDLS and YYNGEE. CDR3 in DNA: TGTGCCAGCCAACAGGGGGTGCCCGGGGAGCAGTACTTC. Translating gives CASQQGVPGEQYF.

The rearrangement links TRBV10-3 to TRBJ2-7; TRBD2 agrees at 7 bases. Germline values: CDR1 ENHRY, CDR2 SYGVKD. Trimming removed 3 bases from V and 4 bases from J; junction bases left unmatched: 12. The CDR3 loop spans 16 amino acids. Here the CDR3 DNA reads TGTGCCATCAGTGATGGGGTGGGAGGGAGTATTTACGAGCAGTACTTC. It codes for CAISDGVGGSIYEQYF.

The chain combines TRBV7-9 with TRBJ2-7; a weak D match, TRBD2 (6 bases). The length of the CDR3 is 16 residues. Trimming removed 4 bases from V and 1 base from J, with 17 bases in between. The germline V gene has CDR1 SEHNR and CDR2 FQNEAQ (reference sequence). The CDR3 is CASSSTQSGSSYEQYF. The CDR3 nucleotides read TGTGCCAGCAGCTCCACACAGAGCGGGTCGTCCTACGAGCAGTACTTC.

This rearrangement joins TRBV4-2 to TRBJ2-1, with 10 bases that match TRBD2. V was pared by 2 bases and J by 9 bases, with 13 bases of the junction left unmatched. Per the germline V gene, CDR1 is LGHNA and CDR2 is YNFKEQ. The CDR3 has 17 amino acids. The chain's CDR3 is CASSQSRAGGPGGEQFF. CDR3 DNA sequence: TGTGCCAGCAGCCAATCAAGAGCGGGAGGGCCGGGGGGTGAGCAGTTCTTC.

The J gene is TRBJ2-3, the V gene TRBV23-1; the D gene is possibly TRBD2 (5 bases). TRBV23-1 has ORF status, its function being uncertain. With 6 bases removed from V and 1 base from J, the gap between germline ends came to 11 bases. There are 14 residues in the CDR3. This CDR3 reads CASRPGKRTDTQYF. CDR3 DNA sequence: TGCGCCAGCAGGCCGGGGAAACGCACAGATACGCAGTATTTT.

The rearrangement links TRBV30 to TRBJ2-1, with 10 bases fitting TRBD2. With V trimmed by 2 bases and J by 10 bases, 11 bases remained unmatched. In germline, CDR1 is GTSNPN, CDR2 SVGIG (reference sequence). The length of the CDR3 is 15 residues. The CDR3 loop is CAWSRLSGRACEQFF. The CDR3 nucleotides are TGTGCCTGGAGTCGACTCAGCGGGAGGGCCTGCGAGCAGTTCTTC.

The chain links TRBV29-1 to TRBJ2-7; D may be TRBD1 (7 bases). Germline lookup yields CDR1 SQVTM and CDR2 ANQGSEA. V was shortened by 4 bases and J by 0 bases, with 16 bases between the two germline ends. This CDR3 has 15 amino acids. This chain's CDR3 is CSVGGGGVFSYEQYF. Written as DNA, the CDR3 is TGCAGCGTTGGCGGAGGGGGCGTTTTCTCCTACGAGCAGTACTTC.

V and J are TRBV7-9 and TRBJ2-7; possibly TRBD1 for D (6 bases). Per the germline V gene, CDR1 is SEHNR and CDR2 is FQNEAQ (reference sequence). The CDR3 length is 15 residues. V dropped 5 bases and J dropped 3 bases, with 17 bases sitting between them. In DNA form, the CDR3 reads TGTGCCAGCAGCCCTCGGGCCAGGGGCGTCTACGAGCAGTACTTC. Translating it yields CASSPRARGVYEQYF.

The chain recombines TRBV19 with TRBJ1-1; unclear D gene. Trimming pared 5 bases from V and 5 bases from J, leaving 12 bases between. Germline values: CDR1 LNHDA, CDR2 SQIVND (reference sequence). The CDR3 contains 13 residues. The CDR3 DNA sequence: TGTGCCAGTAGTCAAGGGAGAGGAACTGAAGCTTTCTTT. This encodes CASSQGRGTEAFF.

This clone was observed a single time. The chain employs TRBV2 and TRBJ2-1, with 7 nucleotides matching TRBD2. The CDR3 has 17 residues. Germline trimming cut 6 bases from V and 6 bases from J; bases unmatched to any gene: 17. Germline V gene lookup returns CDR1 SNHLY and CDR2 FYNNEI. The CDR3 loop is CASRFFPQSSGTNEQFF. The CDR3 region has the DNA TGTGCCAGCAGGTTTTTCCCCCAGAGCAGCGGGACCAATGAGCAGTTCTTC.

CDR3 DNA: TGCGCCAGCAGCCAGAGCGCCGGGACAGGGCACAATGAGCAGTTCTTC. Encoded protein: CASSQSAGTGHNEQFF. The chain combines TRBV4-1 with TRBJ2-1; TRBD1 aligns across 9 bases. V was clipped by 3 bases and J by 5 bases; unmatched bases: 8. The length of the CDR3 is 16 residues. Germline assignment: CDR1 MGHRA and CDR2 YSYEKL.

The CDR3 spells CASSLYGGDNEQFF. DNA of the CDR3: TGTGCCAGCAGCTTATACGGAGGGGACAATGAGCAGTTCTTC. The J gene is TRBJ2-1, the V gene TRBV7-8, with a possible D match to TRBD2 (6 bases). Germline CDR1 is SGHVS and CDR2 is FQNEAQ. The CDR3 consists of 14 residues. Trimming took off 2 bases at V and 5 bases at J, with 10 bases between the two ends.

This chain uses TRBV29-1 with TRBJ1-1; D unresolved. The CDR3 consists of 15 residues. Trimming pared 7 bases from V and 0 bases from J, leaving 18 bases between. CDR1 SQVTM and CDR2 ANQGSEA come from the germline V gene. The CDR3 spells CSAEEFRHLNTEAFF. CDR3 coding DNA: TGCAGCGCCGAAGAATTTCGACACCTGAACACTGAAGCTTTCTTT.

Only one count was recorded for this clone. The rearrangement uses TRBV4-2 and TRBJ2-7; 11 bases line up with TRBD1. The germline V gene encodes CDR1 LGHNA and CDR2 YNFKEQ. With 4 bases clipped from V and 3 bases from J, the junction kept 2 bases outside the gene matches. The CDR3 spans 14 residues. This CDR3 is CASSPGTGGYEQYF. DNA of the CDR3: TGTGCCAGCAGCCCCGGGACAGGGGGCTACGAGCAGTACTTC.